The clone carrying this T cell receptor (beta chain) has a handful of counts. Its antigen is not identified. This entry belongs to a study of identical twins. TCRdb used MiXCR to reprocess the 5' RACE reads, holding one entry per CDR3 protein. The data show 700,000 or so distinct CDR3 sequences, with around 8.6% seen just once and 0.98% held by the top ten. Whole-study findings and limits: A partial confounding effect on zero-insertion analyses could come from invariant MAIT and iNKT cells. Out-of-frame TCR alpha sharing observed in monozygotic twins exceeded model estimates.

The data also belong to a second study, concerning yellow fever vaccine responses in identical twins.

This receptor was taken from a woman aged 18-29 years in good health. The sequenced material came from PBMCs.

CDR3 amino acids: CASRGGQTYTGELFF. CDR3 bases: TGTGCCAGCAGGGGGGGACAGACCTACACCGGGGAGCTGTTTTTT. V gene TRBV2 combines with J gene TRBJ2-2, with D possibly matching TRBD1 (7 bases). Trimming left V 6 bases short and J 3 bases short, with 14 bases between. From germline, CDR1 is SNHLY and CDR2 FYNNEI. The CDR3 consists of 15 residues.